The source of this TCR beta chain is a study of immune evolution from preneoplasia to lung adenocarcinoma. Findings and caveats of the study: KRAS-mutant nodules had the highest T cell clonality.

TCRdb's table, derived via immunoSEQ multiplex PCR, lists solely in-frame clones and lacks some. In the table there are roughly 4,600 clones, around four fifths of which are singletons. This CDR3 contains 15 residues. V lost 8 bases to trimming and J lost 4 bases; unmatched junction nucleotides: 8. Germline lookup yields CDR1 KGHSH and CDR2 LQKENI. Details on this clone: No antigen is known for it.

Patient tissue came from resections in Japan or China, 2014–2017. The sequence derives from a person aged 60-80 years with lung adenocarcinoma. The sequenced material came from FFPE lung adenocarcinoma in situ tissue. The gene calls are TRBV18 and TRBJ1-5; the match to TRBD1 covers 10 bases. DNA of the CDR3: TGTGCCAGCGCAGGGACAGGGGCGAATAATCAGCCCCAGCATTTT. It encodes CASAGTGANNQPQHF.